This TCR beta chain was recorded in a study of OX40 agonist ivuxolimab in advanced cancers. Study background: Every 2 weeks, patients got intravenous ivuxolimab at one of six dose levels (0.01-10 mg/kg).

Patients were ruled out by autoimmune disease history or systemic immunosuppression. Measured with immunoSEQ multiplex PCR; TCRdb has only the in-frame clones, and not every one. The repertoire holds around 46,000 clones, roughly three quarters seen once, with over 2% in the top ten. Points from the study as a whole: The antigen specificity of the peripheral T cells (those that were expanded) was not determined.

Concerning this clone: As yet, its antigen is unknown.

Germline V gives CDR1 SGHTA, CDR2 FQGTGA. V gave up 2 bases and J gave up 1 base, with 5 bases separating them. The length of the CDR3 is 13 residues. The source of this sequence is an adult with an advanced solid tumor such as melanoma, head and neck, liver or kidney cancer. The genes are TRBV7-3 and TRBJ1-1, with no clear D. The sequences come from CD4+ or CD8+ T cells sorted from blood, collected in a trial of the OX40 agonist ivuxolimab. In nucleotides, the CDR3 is TGTGCCAGCAGCTTAGGGGAGAACACTGAAGCTTTCTTT. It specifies CASSLGENTEAFF.